This is a list of T cell receptor beta chains from one sample in a study of OX40 agonist ivuxolimab in advanced cancers. TCRdb keeps only in-frame clones here, not all; method: immunoSEQ multiplex PCR. The sample has 25,000 to 35,000 clones, about four fifths seen once. This material consisted of CD4+ or CD8+ T cells sorted from blood, taken in a trial of the OX40 agonist ivuxolimab. All receptors derive from an adult with an advanced solid tumor such as melanoma, head and neck, liver or kidney cancer. The CDR3 runs from the conserved cysteine through the conserved F or W. The D gene is left open where the match is weak. Size tells how often a clone was seen (once, few, many) or the class of an expanded clone, and some rows leave it out.

clone_size,j_call,v_call,d_call,cdr3_aa,cdr3_nt
NA,TRBJ2-5,TRBV7-9,TRBD2,CASSQPGRGFQYF,TGTGCCAGCAGCCAACCGGGGCGGGGGTTCCAGTACTTC
few,TRBJ2-3,TRBV30,TRBD2,CAWWGGSTDTQYF,TGTGCCTGGTGGGGGGGGAGCACAGATACGCAGTATTTT
NA,TRBJ2-3,TRBV13,TRBD2,CASRYTSGGFPDTQYF,TGTGCCAGCAGGTATACTAGCGGGGGATTTCCAGATACGCAGTATTTT
NA,TRBJ2-6,TRBV15,NA,CATSRAGAGANVLTF,TGTGCCACCAGCAGGGCAGGGGCCGGGGCCAACGTCCTGACTTTC
NA,TRBJ2-1,TRBV19,NA,CASSRAYRAPVNEQFF,TGTGCCAGTAGTAGGGCATACAGGGCCCCTGTGAATGAGCAGTTCTTC
NA,TRBJ1-4,TRBV29-1,NA,CSVFFSPNEKLFF,TGCAGCGTGTTCTTCTCCCCTAATGAAAAACTGTTTTTT
NA,TRBJ1-2,TRBV19,TRBD1,CASSIEDRGGYGYTF,TGTGCCAGTAGTATAGAAGACAGGGGAGGCTATGGCTACACCTTC
medium-sized,TRBJ2-5,TRBV7-9,NA,CASSFKGQETQYF,TGTGCCAGCAGCTTTAAGGGCCAAGAGACCCAGTACTTC
NA,TRBJ2-5,TRBV5-1,TRBD1,CASSLGGGKYQETQYF,TGCGCCAGCAGCTTGGGAGGGGGCAAATACCAAGAGACCCAGTACTTC
NA,TRBJ1-1,TRBV9,NA,CASSGSGRGEAFF,TGTGCCAGCAGCGGCAGTGGACGGGGTGAAGCTTTCTTT
NA,TRBJ1-1,TRBV6-1,NA,CASSVTLASAFF,TGTGCCAGCAGTGTAACCTTAGCCTCAGCTTTCTTT
NA,TRBJ1-6,TRBV19,NA,CASSIGSQGRSPLHF,TGTGCCAGTAGTATAGGGTCGCAGGGGAGGTCACCCCTCCACTTT
NA,TRBJ2-5,TRBV11-2,NA,CASSLDTVSPQYF,TGTGCCAGCAGCTTAGATACGGTGTCTCCCCAGTACTTC
NA,TRBJ1-4,TRBV6-5,TRBD1,CASRRTGATTLLFF,TGTGCCAGCAGACGAACAGGGGCTACGACCCTACTGTTTTTT
NA,TRBJ2-7,TRBV5-1,TRBD1,CASRQGGTGVYEQYF,TGCGCCAGCAGACAGGGCGGGACAGGGGTATACGAGCAGTACTTC
once,TRBJ1-4,TRBV10-3,TRBD1,CAIPQATGRIMIGKLFF,TGTGCCATCCCCCAGGCGACAGGGAGGATCATGATCGGAAAACTGTTTTTT
NA,TRBJ1-3,TRBV7-6,NA,CASSLGSVNSGNTIYF,TGTGCCAGCAGCTTAGGGTCCGTTAACTCTGGAAACACCATATATTTT
NA,TRBJ2-1,TRBV25-1,NA,CASSDLALFF,TGTGCCAGCAGTGACCTGGCGCTGTTCTTC
few,TRBJ1-5,TRBV19,TRBD1,CASSAQGAGQPQHF,TGTGCCAGTAGTGCCCAGGGGGCTGGCCAGCCCCAGCATTTT
medium-sized,TRBJ2-2,TRBV9,NA,CASSVYPVERNTGELFF,TGTGCCAGCAGCGTATACCCGGTGGAACGGAACACCGGGGAGCTGTTTTTT
NA,TRBJ1-2,TRBV2,NA,CASSEGARYGYTF,TGTGCCAGCAGTGAGGGGGCGCGCTATGGCTACACCTTC
few,TRBJ1-2,TRBV5-4,NA,CASRGAVYKGYTF,TGTGCCAGCAGGGGGGCCGTATATAAGGGCTACACCTTC
NA,TRBJ2-2,TRBV5-6,NA,CASSLFFTGELFF,TGTGCCAGCAGCTTGTTTTTCACCGGGGAGCTGTTTTTT
NA,TRBJ1-6,TRBV19,NA,CASSMGHSYNSPLHF,TGTGCCAGTAGTATGGGACACTCCTATAATTCACCCCTCCACTTT
NA,TRBJ2-2,TRBV19,TRBD2,CASRKTAGGTNTGELFF,TGTGCCAGTAGGAAGACAGCGGGGGGGACGAACACCGGGGAGCTGTTTTTT
NA,TRBJ2-5,TRBV4-2,NA,CASSKGEAQYF,TGTGCCAGCAGCAAAGGAGAGGCCCAGTACTTC
NA,TRBJ1-5,TRBV5-6,TRBD1,CASSLGRGQSNQPQHF,TGTGCCAGCAGCTTGGGTAGGGGGCAGAGCAATCAGCCCCAGCATTTT
NA,TRBJ1-1,TRBV7-9,NA,CASSSRTEAFF,TGTGCCAGCAGCTCCCGGACAGAAGCTTTCTTT
NA,TRBJ2-7,TRBV28,TRBD1,CASTPGTGGLEQYF,TGTGCCAGCACCCCCGGGACAGGGGGTCTCGAGCAGTACTTC
NA,TRBJ2-3,TRBV9,TRBD2,CASSVGPGTSGGRKGDTQYF,TGTGCCAGCAGCGTTGGCCCGGGGACTAGCGGGGGCCGAAAGGGAGATACGCAGTATTTT
NA,TRBJ2-2,TRBV7-2,NA,CASSAGAITGELFF,TGTGCCAGCAGTGCGGGGGCCATCACCGGGGAGCTGTTTTTT
NA,TRBJ2-1,TRBV9,TRBD1,CASSPSGAQGGTEQFF,TGTGCCAGCAGCCCTAGTGGGGCACAGGGGGGAACTGAGCAGTTCTTC
NA,TRBJ2-1,TRBV2,TRBD2,CASSELAGAYNEQFF,TGTGCCAGCAGTGAACTAGCGGGGGCCTACAATGAGCAGTTCTTC
once,TRBJ2-1,TRBV6-5,TRBD2,CASSYYPRGGFEQFF,TGTGCCAGCAGTTACTATCCGCGGGGGGGCTTTGAGCAGTTCTTC
NA,TRBJ1-1,TRBV29-1,TRBD1,CSVDPWTGGNTEAFF,TGCAGCGTTGACCCATGGACAGGGGGGAACACTGAAGCTTTCTTT
NA,TRBJ1-6,TRBV6-1,NA,CASRTGTPNSPLHF,TGTGCCAGCAGGACCGGGACACCTAATTCACCCCTCCACTTT
few,TRBJ1-1,TRBV11-3,NA,CASAGGTEAFF,TGTGCCAGCGCCGGAGGCACTGAAGCTTTCTTT
NA,TRBJ2-7,TRBV28,NA,CASSLKPRGPYEQYF,TGTGCCAGCAGTTTAAAGCCAAGGGGTCCCTACGAGCAGTACTTC
NA,TRBJ2-5,TRBV21-1,NA,CASSKVDTRNQETQYF,TGTGCCAGCAGCAAAGTGGACACCCGAAACCAAGAGACCCAGTACTTC
NA,TRBJ2-3,TRBV29-1,NA,CSVDHGSGTDTQYF,TGCAGCGTCGACCACGGTAGTGGCACAGATACGCAGTATTTT
NA,TRBJ2-3,TRBV9,TRBD2,CASSVLTSATDTQYF,TGTGCCAGCAGCGTACTAACTAGCGCCACAGATACGCAGTATTTT
NA,TRBJ2-4,TRBV27,NA,CASKRGSENIQYF,TGTGCCAGCAAACGGGGTTCGGAAAACATTCAGTACTTC
NA,TRBJ2-7,TRBV2,TRBD1,CATSPTGTSYEQYF,TGTGCCACCAGCCCGACAGGGACGTCCTACGAGCAGTACTTC
NA,TRBJ2-7,TRBV2,NA,CASQGLSYEQYF,TGTGCCAGCCAGGGCCTCTCCTACGAGCAGTACTTC
NA,TRBJ2-1,TRBV11-2,TRBD2,CASSLIAGGNNEQFF,TGTGCCAGCAGCTTAATAGCGGGGGGGAACAATGAGCAGTTCTTC
NA,TRBJ2-1,TRBV27,TRBD1,CASSIPGTANNEQFF,TGTGCCAGCAGTATCCCCGGGACAGCTAACAATGAGCAGTTCTTC
NA,TRBJ1-6,TRBV6-5,NA,CASSGRERNSPLHF,TGTGCCAGCAGCGGCAGGGAAAGGAATTCACCCCTCCACTTT
NA,TRBJ2-6,TRBV6-4,NA,CASSVFTGANVLTF,TGTGCCAGCAGTGTGTTCACCGGGGCCAACGTCCTGACTTTC
NA,TRBJ1-3,TRBV2,NA,CASSGSRVIGPGNTIYF,TGTGCCAGCAGTGGTTCTCGTGTAATCGGACCTGGAAACACCATATATTTT
NA,TRBJ2-3,TRBV5-4,NA,CASSAGGLDTQYF,TGTGCCAGCAGCGCCGGGGGGCTGGATACGCAGTATTTT